Listed here are 28 T cell receptor beta chains from one sample, sequenced in a study of blood T cells in healthy people across ages. A second PCR, run for about 7 to 11 cycles, used a sample-barcoded 5' primer plus a J-beta primer mix. A single record per CDR3 protein comes from TCRdb applying MiXCR to the 5' RACE reads. The sample carries around 750,000 distinct CDR3 sequences, about 53% recorded once. Sequencing was carried out using blood. All receptors derive from a man aged 80 or over in good health.

The chain joins TRBV6-4 to TRBJ2-1; no clear D gene. V lost 5 bases and J lost 7, with 12 bases in between. The CDR3 spans 13 residues. CDR1 MRHNA and CDR2 SNTAGT come from the germline V gene. CDR3 nucleotides: TGTGCCAGCAGTCTGGAGCGTGGAAATGAGCAGTTCTTC. Its protein is CASSLERGNEQFF.

The rearrangement joins TRBV7-2 to TRBJ1-2; TRBD1 is a possible D gene (6 bases). V was trimmed by 5 bases and J by 7 bases, leaving 23 bases between them. From germline, CDR1 is SGHTA and CDR2 FQGNSA. This CDR3 contains 16 residues. Here the CDR3 reads CASSTSSTGIQGGYTF. The CDR3, as DNA: TGTGCCAGCAGCACCTCTTCCACAGGGATTCAGGGTGGCTACACCTTC.

About this clonotype itself: The junction differs from germline at one of its ends, possibly a read error. V is TRBV6-2 or TRBV6-3 and J is TRBJ2-3; 11 nucleotides agree with TRBD2. Germline values: CDR1 MNHEY, CDR2 SVGEGT. The CDR3 sequence is 16 residues long. The CDR3 DNA reads as TGTGCCAGCAATTACGGGCTAGCGGGAGGTCCAGATACGCAGTATTTT. Its translation: CASNYGLAGGPDTQYF.

V usage is TRBV28 and J usage is TRBJ2-3, with a tentative D call TRBD1 (5 bases). Germline V gene lookup returns CDR1 MDHEN and CDR2 SYDVKM. V shed 5 bases and J shed 1 base, with 13 bases lying between them. CDR3 size: 15 residues. CDR3 amino acids: CASSPQAARTDTQYF. The DNA of the CDR3 is TGTGCCAGCAGTCCACAGGCGGCACGCACAGATACGCAGTATTTT.

The sample holds a few counts of this clonotype. The chain has TRBV12-3 or TRBV12-4 and TRBJ1-2; D not certain. V was clipped by 6 bases and J by 2 bases, with 10 bases between them. This CDR3 region has 13 residues. The DNA for the CDR3 is TGTGCCAGCAGCTCCGCTCCCAACTATGGCTACACCTTC. Amino acid sequence: CASSSAPNYGYTF.

V is TRBV20-1 and J is TRBJ1-2; D gene unclear. Trimming left V 6 bases short and J 3 bases short, with 11 bases between. Germline V gives CDR1 DFQATT, CDR2 SNEGSKA (reference sequence). This CDR3 region has 12 residues. In DNA form, the CDR3 reads TGCAGTGCCCCGACCTCCGACTATGGCTACACCTTC. This sequence encodes CSAPTSDYGYTF.

This sequence joins TRBV20-1 and TRBJ2-5; TRBD1 is a possible D gene (6 bases). The J call is uncertain, as TRBJ2-7 better fits the DNA end. The CDR3 length is 13 residues. The V gene's germline CDR1 is DFQATT and CDR2 SNEGSKA (reference sequence). In DNA, the CDR3 is TGCAGTGCGCCGGGACACCTTCCCAACGAGCAGTACTTC. Protein: CSAPGHLPNEQYF.

This chain connects TRBV12-3 or TRBV12-4 to TRBJ2-7; D is possibly TRBD1 or TRBD2 (5 bases each). Trimming cost V 6 bases and J 4 bases, with 16 bases left between them. This CDR3 region has 14 residues. CDR3 in DNA: TGTGCCAGCAGCCAGACCGGGACGGGGTACGAGCAGTACTTC. It codes for CASSQTGTGYEQYF.

The chain joins TRBV27 to TRBJ2-1; possibly TRBD2 for D (5 bases). V was clipped by 8 bases and J by 3 bases, with 26 bases between them. CDR3 length equals 18 residues. Germline values: CDR1 MNHEY, CDR2 SMNVEV (reference sequence). In DNA, the CDR3 is TGTGCCAGCGGGGTACTGACTATGATAGGCGGCCTCTACAATGAGCAGTTCTTC. This codes for CASGVLTMIGGLYNEQFF.

CDR3 nucleotide sequence: TGTGCCAGCAGTAAGGGGGGACTAGCGGGACACAGATACGCGTATTTT. It translates to CASSKGGLAGHRYAYF. V gene TRBV6-5 combines with J gene TRBJ2-3; TRBD2 aligns across 13 bases. Germline values: CDR1 MNHEY, CDR2 SVGAGI. The junction had 16 bases not matched to a gene; V was cut back by 5 bases and J by 14 bases. There are 16 residues in the CDR3.

The CDR3 nucleotides read TGTGCCAGCAGCAATCCCCATGAGCAGTACTTC. It translates to CASSNPHEQYF. The chain recombines TRBV21-1 with TRBJ2-7. TRBV21-1 counts as a pseudogene. The CDR3 consists of 11 residues.

This clonotype was detected only a few times. The V and J genes are TRBV7-2 and TRBJ2-7, with 9 bases matching TRBD1. Germline V gene sequence: CDR1 SGHTA, CDR2 FQGNSA. The CDR3 is made up of 15 amino acids. J was trimmed by 3 bases and V by 5 bases; bases with no gene match: 8. The CDR3 DNA reads TGTGCCAGCAGCCTCTCAGGGACAGGGTACTACGAGCAGTACTTC. It encodes CASSLSGTGYYEQYF.

The CDR3 DNA follows: TGTGCCAGCAGTTTATTAGGGACAGCCTACAATGAGCAGTTCTTC. Translating gives CASSLLGTAYNEQFF. This sequence joins TRBV27 and TRBJ2-1; TRBD1 aligns across 7 bases. This CDR3 comprises 15 residues. Germline trimming cut 1 base from V and 2 bases from J; bases unmatched to any gene: 2. Germline V lookup: CDR1 MNHEY, CDR2 SMNVEV (reference sequence).

V gene TRBV5-5 combines with J gene TRBJ1-3, with D perhaps TRBD1 (5 bases). Germline V gene sequence: CDR1 SGHKS, CDR2 YYEKEE (reference sequence). This CDR3 contains 16 residues. Trimming stripped 2 bases from V and 0 bases from J, with 12 bases between. This chain's CDR3 is CASSFIGVSSGNTIYF. DNA of the CDR3: TGTGCCAGCAGCTTCATAGGGGTGAGCTCTGGAAACACCATATATTTT.

The rearrangement joins TRBV28 to TRBJ2-4; D is tentatively TRBD1 or TRBD2 (5 bases each). V gave up 8 bases and J gave up 7 bases, with 15 bases separating them. The V gene's germline CDR1 is MDHEN and CDR2 SYDVKM. The CDR3 contains 13 residues. The CDR3 reads CASLDGARNIQYF. CDR3 DNA: TGTGCCAGCTTAGACGGGGCCAGGAACATTCAGTACTTC.

The J gene is TRBJ2-1, the V gene TRBV25-1; TRBD1 agrees at 9 bases. The J call is in doubt because the DNA end fits TRBJ2-7 better. Germline values: CDR1 MGHDK, CDR2 SYGVNS. This CDR3 is 13 amino acids long. This CDR3 reads CASRDRGYNEQYF. The DNA of the CDR3 is TGTGCCAGCAGGGACAGGGGCTACAATGAGCAGTACTTC.

The CDR3 loop reads CAISTEETQYF. CDR3 DNA: TGTGCCATCAGTACAGAAGAGACCCAGTACTTC. The chain employs TRBV10-3 and TRBJ2-5; D call uncertain. V was pared by 5 bases and J by 3 bases, with 4 bases between. Germline V gene lookup returns CDR1 ENHRY and CDR2 SYGVKD. The CDR3 is 11 residues long.

The chain is built from TRBV10-3 and TRBJ1-5, with 10 nucleotides matching TRBD1. The CDR3 covers 14 residues. Germline CDR1 is ENHRY and CDR2 is SYGVKD. V shed 6 bases and J 6 bases; nucleotides not matched to a gene: 5. The CDR3, as DNA: TGTGCCATCAGGGGGACAGGGGATTCTCAGCCCCAGCATTTT. This encodes CAIRGTGDSQPQHF.

This clonotype was picked up a small number of times. The rearrangement joins TRBV12-3 or TRBV12-4 to TRBJ2-5, with a possible D match to TRBD1 (6 bases). Trimming stripped 7 bases from V and 3 bases from J, with 12 bases between. The length of the CDR3 is 13 residues. DNA for the CDR3: TGTGCCAGCAAGGTTAGGACAGAAGAGACCCAGTACTTC. Its protein product is CASKVRTEETQYF.

The chain uses TRBV20-1 and TRBJ2-7; 7 positions agree with TRBD1. J gave up 0 bases and V 6 bases, and 14 bases lay outside the gene matches. CDR1 DFQATT and CDR2 SNEGSKA come from the germline V gene (reference sequence). The CDR3 length is 16 residues. The CDR3 nucleotides are TGCAGTGCCAATCCCTGGACAGGTGCAAGCTCCTACGAGCAGTACTTC. This translates into CSANPWTGASSYEQYF.

The chain joins TRBV6-6 to TRBJ2-5; TRBD2 matches at 10 bases. This CDR3 is built from 15 residues. With 3 bases clipped from V and 4 bases from J, the junction kept 5 bases outside the gene matches. The germline gives CDR1 MNHNY, CDR2 SVGAGI (reference sequence). This CDR3 is CASSYPAGGAETQYF. CDR3 sequence (DNA): TGTGCCAGCAGTTATCCAGCGGGAGGGGCAGAGACCCAGTACTTC.

The chain combines TRBV9 with TRBJ2-5; unclear D gene. Looked up from germline, CDR1 is SGDLS and CDR2 is YYNGEE. V lost 3 bases to trimming and J lost 12 bases, with 18 bases between them. This CDR3 has 13 amino acids. The CDR3 DNA reads as TGTGCCAGCAGCGCCGCCCTGGGGAATGAGAAGTACTTC. Amino acid sequence: CASSAALGNEKYF.

A few counts support this clonotype. V is TRBV7-3 and J is TRBJ1-1, with 7 bases identical to TRBD1. V shed 4 bases, J shed 7 bases, and the junction held 6 bases outside the gene matches. Germline lookup yields CDR1 SGHTA and CDR2 FQGTGA. The CDR3 length is 13 residues. CDR3 protein: CASSSRQGREAFF. CDR3 DNA: TGTGCCAGCAGCTCCCGACAGGGCCGTGAAGCTTTCTTT.

This clonotype was detected once. The rearrangement links TRBV4-2 to TRBJ2-7; possibly TRBD2 for D (6 bases). The CDR3 is 18 amino acids. Germline V lookup: CDR1 LGHNA, CDR2 YNFKEQ. The V end was cut by 1 base, the J end by 0 bases, with 19 bases between. The CDR3: CASSQGPWDSGRSYEQYF. The CDR3 nucleotides read TGTGCCAGCAGCCAAGGGCCTTGGGATAGCGGTCGCTCCTACGAGCAGTACTTC.

The chain recombines TRBV14 with TRBJ2-5; 7 nucleotides match TRBD1. J was trimmed by 4 bases and V by 4 bases; bases with no gene match: 6. The CDR3 covers 14 residues. The germline V gene has CDR1 SGHDN and CDR2 FVKESK. CDR3 residues: CASSRDRDRETQYF. In DNA, the CDR3 is TGTGCCAGCAGCCGCGACCGGGACAGAGAGACCCAGTACTTC. The variable domain in full, completed from reference TRBV14 and TRBJ2-5, reads EAGVTQFPSHSVIEKGQTVTLRCDPISGHDNLYWYRRVMGKEIKFLLHFVKESKQDESGMPNNRFLAERTGGTYSTLKVQPAELEDSGVYFCASSRDRDRETQYFGPGTRLLVL.

The chain links TRBV7-6 to TRBJ2-1, with TRBD2 identical over 8 bases. The CDR3 length is 18 residues. CDR1 SGHVS and CDR2 FNYEAQ come from the germline V gene. V gave up 0 bases and J gave up 5 bases; unmatched junction bases: 12. CDR3 nucleotide sequence: TGTGCCAGCAGCTTAGCGGGGGTGAGCGGGAGAACCCACAATGAGCAGTTCTTC. Its protein product is CASSLAGVSGRTHNEQFF.

This clonotype was counted only a few times. The chain has TRBV4-2 and TRBJ2-1; possibly TRBD2 for D (6 bases). CDR1 and CDR2 (germline): LGHNA, YNFKEQ. Trimming cost V 4 bases and J 3 bases, with 10 bases left between them. The CDR3 sequence is 14 residues long. CDR3 DNA sequence: TGTGCCAGCAGCCCGGGGGTAGGCTACAATGAGCAGTTCTTC. Translating gives CASSPGVGYNEQFF.

The rearrangement links TRBV27 to TRBJ2-7; D not resolved. Germline V CDR1 and CDR2: MNHEY, SMNVEV (reference sequence). The CDR3 sequence is 13 residues long. V shed 7 bases and J shed 4 bases, with 14 bases lying between them. CDR3 nucleotides: TGTGCCAGCACTCGGGCGGTGAAGTACGAGCAGTACTTC. Encoded protein: CASTRAVKYEQYF.